This T cell receptor beta chain derives from a study of shared clonotypes between healthy human individuals. The repertoire was sequenced with immunoSEQ multiplex PCR; TCRdb's copy has only in-frame clones and lacks some. The repertoire holds more than 2 million clones, with approximately 94% as singletons. V was shortened by 7 bases and J by 5 bases, with 15 bases between the two germline ends. CDR1 is SGHNT and CDR2 is YYREEE in the germline V gene (reference sequence). The CDR3 sequence is 14 residues long. Study-level findings and limits: In a few donors, about 5% of naive CD4 clonotypes appeared in common.

Notes on this clone: Antigen: not known.

Sequenced input: naive CD4+ T cells sorted from blood. Noted subset: CD45RA+ positively selected. This TCR was recovered from a man in his late teens or twenties in good health. The rearrangement uses TRBV5-4 and TRBJ2-2; maybe TRBD2 (7 bases). CDR3 nucleotide sequence: TGTGCCAGCTATTTCAGGGGAGGGACCGGGGAGCTGTTTTTT. Protein: CASYFRGGTGELFF.